This T cell receptor (beta chain) was captured by sequencing in a study of CD8+ T cells in alopecia areata. Study in general: Treated patients were dosed with oral tofacitinib, taking 5 to 10 mg twice daily. A 6-month period off drug followed tofacitinib, which lasted 6 to 18 months.

Reverse transcribed after extraction, RNA yielded cDNA as the sequencing template. TCRdb's copy holds only in-frame clones and misses some; the assay was immunoSEQ multiplex PCR. The sample carries some 170,000 clones, around 64% recorded once. In alopecia areata patients, both lesional scalp punch biopsies and peripheral blood were collected. The V and J ends lost 3 bases and 2 bases respectively, with 14 bases between them. CDR1 and CDR2 (germline): GTSNPN, SVGIG (reference sequence). CDR3 size: 15 residues. Study-wide results and caveats: In patients, TCRs were shared less clearly than in mice, and HLA may possibly be involved.

Note on this clone: Its target is not known.

The TCR was taken from a human donor with alopecia areata. The rearrangement uses TRBV30 and TRBJ2-1, with D possibly TRBD1 on 5 matching bases. Sequenced here: CD8+ T cells sorted from blood, sampled at week 0. The chain's CDR3 is CAWRDSASAYNEQFF. For the CDR3, the DNA is TGTGCCTGGAGAGACAGCGCTAGTGCCTACAATGAGCAGTTCTTC.